This T cell receptor (beta chain) originates from a study of cytomegalovirus exposure and HLA in healthy donors. Across the whole study: Within an early data release were about 85 million unique TCRs drawn from HLA-typed donors.

Regarding this clone: The target antigen is unknown.

Overall study results and limits: Many donors carried some public TCRs, although rarity characterized most TCR sequences. Researchers reported in a later analysis that common viral pathogens appeared linked to several top clusters.

Both 60 Vbeta primers and 13 Jbeta primers went into the PCR. The repertoire was sequenced with immunoSEQ multiplex PCR; TCRdb's copy has only in-frame clones and lacks some. This table has under 200,000 clones, less than 85% appearing once. With 3 bases removed from V and 7 bases from J, the gap between germline ends came to 9 bases. The CDR3 totals 11 residues. Germline V CDR1 and CDR2: SQVTM, ANQGSEA. V usage is TRBV29-1 and J usage is TRBJ1-2; TRBD1 might be the D (6 bases). The sequenced sample consisted of PBMCs. This receptor was identified in a man in his forties in good health and CMV-seronegative. CDR3 bases: TGCAGCGTTGACAGGGGATCTGGCTACACCTTC. Protein product: CSVDRGSGYTF. Variable domain in full (rest from reference TRBV29-1 and TRBJ1-2): SAVISQKPSRDICQRGTSLTIQCQVDSQVTMMFWYRQQPGQSLTLIATANQGSEATYESGFVIDKFPISRPNLTFSTLTVSNMSPEDSSIYLCSVDRGSGYTFGSGTRLTVV.